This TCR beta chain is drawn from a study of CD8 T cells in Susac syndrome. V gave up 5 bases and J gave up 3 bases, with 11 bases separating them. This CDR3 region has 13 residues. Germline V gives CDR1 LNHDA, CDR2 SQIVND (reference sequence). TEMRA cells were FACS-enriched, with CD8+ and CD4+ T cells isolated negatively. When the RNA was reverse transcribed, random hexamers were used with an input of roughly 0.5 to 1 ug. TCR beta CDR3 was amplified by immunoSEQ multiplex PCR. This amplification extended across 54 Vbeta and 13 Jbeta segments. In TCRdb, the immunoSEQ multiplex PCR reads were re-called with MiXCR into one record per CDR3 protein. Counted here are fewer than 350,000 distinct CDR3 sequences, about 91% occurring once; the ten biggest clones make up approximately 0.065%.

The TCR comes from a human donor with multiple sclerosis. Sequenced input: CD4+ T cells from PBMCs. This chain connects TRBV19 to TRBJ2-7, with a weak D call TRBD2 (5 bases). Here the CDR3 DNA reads TGTGCCAGTAGTCGGGGATCTATCTACGAGCAGTACTTC. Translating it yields CASSRGSIYEQYF. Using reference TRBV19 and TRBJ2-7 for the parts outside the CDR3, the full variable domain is DGGITQSPKYLFRKEGQNVTLSCEQNLNHDAMYWYRQDPGQGLRLIYYSQIVNDFQKGDIAEGYSVSREKKESFPLTVTSAQKNPTAFYLCASSRGSIYEQYFGPGTRLTVT.